The table lists the clone carrying this TCR beta chain with many counts. Its antigen is not identified. This sample is drawn from a study of T cell repertoires in cytomegalovirus infection. Study-level information: CMV infection plus the matching HLA type was flagged by public TCR beta signatures. General study findings and limits: HLA-C-restricted TCR beta clonotypes specific for CMV led the ex vivo response. Summed frequency of public TCR beta families distinguished CMV carriers with the relevant HLA.

TCRdb reprocessed the reads with MiXCR, giving one entry per CDR3 protein. The top ten clones hold 25% to 30% of a sample with fewer than 200,000 distinct CDR3 sequences, approximately 14% of them seen once. This receptor was obtained from a human donor in good health (CMV status not recorded). Some clones in this sample may be carry-over from other donors' samples. The specimen was PBMCs.

CDR3 loop: CASSPGHDWTGELFF. As DNA, the CDR3 is TGTGCCAGCTCACCGGGACATGACTGGACCGGGGAGCTGTTTTTT. The chain uses TRBV18 and TRBJ2-2; D is perhaps TRBD1 (6 bases). The V and J ends lost 3 bases and 5 bases respectively, with 13 bases between them. From germline, CDR1 is KGHSH and CDR2 LQKENI. CDR3 length: 15 residues.